This T cell receptor beta chain emerged from a study of T-cell reconstitution after alpha-beta-depleted transplantation in children. Preparation of the TCRbeta library was carried out with unique molecular identifiers. Each CDR3 protein is one row after TCRdb ran MiXCR on the PCR reads. The data contain more than 450,000 distinct CDR3 sequences, 15% to 20% of them seen just once; the ten biggest clones take up more than 2.5%. This clonotype turned up a few times. The source is a human donor who donated a stem cell graft to a child with acute lymphoblastic leukemia. This specimen was PBMCs from the stem cell graft donor, taken from the stem cell graft.

The CDR3 bases are TGTGCCAGCAGCTTAGGGCAGGGGTCAGATACGCAGTATTTT. Translation: CASSLGQGSDTQYF. The J gene is TRBJ2-3, the V gene TRBV7-2, with D possibly matching TRBD1 (6 bases). CDR1 SGHTA and CDR2 FQGNSA come from the germline V gene. The length of the CDR3 is 14 residues. Trimming stripped 1 base from V and 4 bases from J, with 9 bases between.